This T cell receptor (beta chain) was documented in a study of shared clonotypes between healthy human individuals. Produced via immunoSEQ multiplex PCR; TCRdb's table is partial and in-frame only. The data contain some 500,000 clones, more than 95% of them singletons. This clone was found a few times. This clonotype originated in a woman aged 30 to 39 in good health. Sequenced input: naive CD4+ T cells sorted from blood. Regarding subset: CD45RA+ positively selected.

This chain's CDR3 is CASSAQGQLYGYTF. CDR3 DNA: TGTGCCAGCAGTGCTCAGGGACAGCTTTATGGCTACACCTTC. The chain couples TRBV2 to TRBJ1-2; 7 positions match TRBD1. V lost 4 bases and J lost 5; bases outside the gene matches: 7. This CDR3 is 14 amino acids long. Germline CDR1 and CDR2: SNHLY and FYNNEI.